This T cell receptor beta chain was found in a study of blood T cell repertoires in COVID-19. Background on the study: The United States, Italy and Spain were the sources of the acute and convalescent COVID-19 samples. Nucleic acid was either cDNA or gDNA, and it came from T cells, B-cell-depleted T cells, or PBMCs.

Using immunoSEQ multiplex PCR, the repertoire was profiled, and TCRdb retains in-frame clones only, with some absent. Among 25,000 to 35,000 clones listed, around nine tenths were seen once. Germline V gene data show CDR1 as SNHLY and CDR2 as FYNNEI. The length of the CDR3 is 13 residues. The V end lost 6 bases, the J end lost 3 bases, and 12 bases lay between the germline ends. The sequence derives from a human donor in a cohort sampled during active COVID-19. The donor label of this sample is uncertain. Specimen: peripheral blood. This chain connects TRBV2 to TRBJ2-7; tentatively, D is TRBD1 (6 bases). As DNA, the CDR3 is TGTGCCAGCAGACCTGGACAGCTCTACGAGCAGTACTTC. Translated, it gives CASRPGQLYEQYF.